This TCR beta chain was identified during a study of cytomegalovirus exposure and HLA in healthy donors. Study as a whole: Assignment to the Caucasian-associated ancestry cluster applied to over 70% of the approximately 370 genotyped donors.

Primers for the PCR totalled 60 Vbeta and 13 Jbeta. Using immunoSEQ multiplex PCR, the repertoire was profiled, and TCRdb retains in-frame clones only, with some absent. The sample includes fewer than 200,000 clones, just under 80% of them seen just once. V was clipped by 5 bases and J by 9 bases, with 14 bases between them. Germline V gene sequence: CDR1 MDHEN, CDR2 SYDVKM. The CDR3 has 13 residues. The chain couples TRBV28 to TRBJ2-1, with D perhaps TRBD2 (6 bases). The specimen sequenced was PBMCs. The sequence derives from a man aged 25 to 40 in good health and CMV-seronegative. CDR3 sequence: CASSRLESGEQFF. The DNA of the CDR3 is TGTGCCAGCAGTAGACTAGAATCGGGTGAGCAGTTCTTC.